The 14 T cell receptor beta chains below were found in one sample sequenced in a study of T cells in localized non-small cell lung cancer. TCRdb's table, derived via immunoSEQ multiplex PCR, lists solely in-frame clones and lacks some. The sample holds over 30,000 clones, roughly 90% seen once. This specimen consisted of peripheral blood mononuclear cells, obtained before any cancer treatment. Receptor source: a male donor aged 60 or over with stage II lung adenocarcinoma.

In this sample, this clone turned up once. This rearrangement joins TRBV9 to TRBJ1-1; 10 bases align to TRBD1. With V trimmed by 2 bases and J by 4 bases, 5 bases remained unmatched. CDR3 length equals 15 residues. CDR1 and CDR2 from the germline V gene are SGDLS and YYNGEE. In nucleotides, the CDR3 is TGTGCCAGCAGCGTTTCGGGACAGGGGTCCACTGAAGCTTTCTTT. Its protein is CASSVSGQGSTEAFF.

The chain couples TRBV6-5 to TRBJ2-7; 10 bases map to TRBD2. CDR1 is MNHEY and CDR2 is SVGAGI in the germline V gene. The CDR3 length is 16 residues. Losses at the gene ends were 4 bases for V and 2 bases for J; bases not matched to a gene: 8. The CDR3 bases are TGTGCCAGCAGTTCCCGGACTAGCGGTACTCCCTACGAGCAGTACTTC. Translated: CASSSRTSGTPYEQYF.

V and J are TRBV19 and TRBJ2-1; 9 positions agree with TRBD2. CDR3 size: 16 residues. The germline CDR1 and CDR2 sequences are LNHDA and SQIVND (reference sequence). After removal of 8 bases from V and 0 bases from J, the junction contained 8 bases not matched to a gene. The CDR3 DNA follows: TGTGCCAGTCGTGTGGAGACTAGCGGCTCCTACAATGAGCAGTTCTTC. Amino acid sequence: CASRVETSGSYNEQFF.

The chain carries TRBV20-1 and TRBJ1-5; perhaps TRBD1 as D (5 bases). The ends were cut back, 7 bases at V and 7 bases at J, with 11 bases in the middle. The CDR3 is 11 residues long. Per the germline V gene, CDR1 is DFQATT and CDR2 is SNEGSKA (reference sequence). The CDR3 sequence: CSVGAYQPQHF. The CDR3 DNA sequence: TGCAGTGTCGGGGCATACCAGCCCCAGCATTTT.

The CDR3 here is CASSLSTGYYGYTF. In DNA form, the CDR3 reads TGCGCCAGCAGCTTATCAACGGGGTACTATGGCTACACCTTC. The chain employs TRBV5-1 and TRBJ1-2, with D unresolved. Looked up from germline, CDR1 is SGHRS and CDR2 is YFSETQ. This CDR3 is built from 14 residues. The V end was cut by 2 bases, the J end by 3 bases, with 11 bases between.

This clone was found once. The V call is TRBV6-5, the J call TRBJ1-1; D uncertain. Trimming removed 1 base from V and 4 bases from J, with 7 bases in between. Looked up from germline, CDR1 is MNHEY and CDR2 is SVGAGI. The CDR3 has 13 amino acids. For the CDR3, the DNA is TGTGCCAGCAGTTACTTGCGGGCCACTGAAGCTTTCTTT. Protein sequence: CASSYLRATEAFF.

This clone appeared a few times. V usage is TRBV6-5 and J usage is TRBJ1-4; no definite D call. V dropped 8 bases and J dropped 0 bases, with 7 bases sitting between them. The CDR3 length is 13 residues. The germline V gene has CDR1 MNHEY and CDR2 SVGAGI. Written as DNA, the CDR3 is TGTGCCAGCGGACCGGCAACTAATGAAAAACTGTTTTTT. Translating gives CASGPATNEKLFF.

This chain connects TRBV6-6 to TRBJ2-1; 8 positions match TRBD2. The germline CDR1 and CDR2 sequences are MNHNY and SVGAGI (reference sequence). The CDR3 is 15 residues long. After removal of 6 bases from V and 6 bases from J, the junction contained 10 bases not matched to a gene. CDR3 sequence reads: CASSQTSARLNEQFF. DNA of the CDR3: TGTGCCAGCAGCCAGACTAGCGCGAGACTCAATGAGCAGTTCTTC.

This chain joins TRBV5-1 and TRBJ1-1; D is undetermined. V gave up 1 base and J gave up 5 bases, with 15 bases separating them. Germline CDR1 SGHRS, CDR2 YFSETQ. The CDR3 spans 15 residues. DNA for the CDR3: TGCGCCAGCAGCTTGTGGGTAAGGGAGGGAACTGAAGCTTTCTTT. It codes for CASSLWVREGTEAFF.

The chain employs TRBV6-5 and TRBJ2-7, with a tentative D call TRBD2 (5 bases). Germline V lookup: CDR1 MNHEY, CDR2 SVGAGI. The CDR3 length is 13 residues. Deletions cut 5 bases from V and 7 bases from J, with 15 bases between. This CDR3 reads CASSELGSGEQYF. The CDR3 DNA is TGTGCCAGCAGTGAACTGGGTTCGGGAGAGCAGTACTTC.

The gene calls are TRBV28 and TRBJ2-2, with D hard to call. Germline V gives CDR1 MDHEN, CDR2 SYDVKM. Trimming removed 7 bases from V and 3 bases from J, with 12 bases in between. There are 14 residues in the CDR3. CDR3 sequence reads: CASTPGPYTGELFF. DNA of the CDR3: TGTGCCAGCACCCCCGGGCCTTACACCGGGGAGCTGTTTTTT.

This chain links TRBV11-2 with TRBJ2-2; 8 bases map to TRBD1. The ends lost 5 bases at V and 0 bases at J; junction bases unmatched: 5. This CDR3 region has 16 residues. CDR1 is SGHAT, CDR2 FQNNGV, per germline. The CDR3 is CASSPPGQANTGELFF. The CDR3 coding sequence is TGTGCCAGCAGCCCTCCGGGACAGGCGAACACCGGGGAGCTGTTTTTT.

The gene calls are TRBV5-1 and TRBJ1-1; perhaps TRBD1 as D (5 bases). The CDR3 is 15 amino acids. Germline CDR1 SGHRS, CDR2 YFSETQ. Trimming took off 3 bases at V and 0 bases at J, with 12 bases between the two ends. CDR3 amino acids: CASSSGGSLNTEAFF. The CDR3 DNA is TGCGCCAGCAGCTCGGGGGGGTCTTTGAACACTGAAGCTTTCTTT.

The sample holds a few counts of this clone. The chain uses TRBV19 and TRBJ1-2; 8 bases fit TRBD1. The CDR3 is made up of 14 amino acids. V gave up 5 bases and J gave up 3 bases; unmatched junction bases: 5. The germline V gene encodes CDR1 LNHDA and CDR2 SQIVND (reference sequence). The chain's CDR3 is CASSSGQGYYGYTF. The CDR3 nucleotides read TGTGCCAGTAGTTCCGGACAGGGCTACTATGGCTACACCTTC.